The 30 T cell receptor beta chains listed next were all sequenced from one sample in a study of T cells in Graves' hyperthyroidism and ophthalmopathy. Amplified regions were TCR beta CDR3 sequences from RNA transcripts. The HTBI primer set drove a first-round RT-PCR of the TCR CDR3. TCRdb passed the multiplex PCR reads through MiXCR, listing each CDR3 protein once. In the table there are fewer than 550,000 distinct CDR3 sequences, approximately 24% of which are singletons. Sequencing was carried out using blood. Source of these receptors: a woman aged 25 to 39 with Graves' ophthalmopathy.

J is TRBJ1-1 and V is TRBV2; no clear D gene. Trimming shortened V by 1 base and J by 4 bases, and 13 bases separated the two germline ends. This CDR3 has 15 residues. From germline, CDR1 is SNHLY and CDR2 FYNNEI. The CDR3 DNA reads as TGTGCCAGCAGTGAAGTGGGCCAGCCTTTCACTGAAGCTTTCTTT. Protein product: CASSEVGQPFTEAFF. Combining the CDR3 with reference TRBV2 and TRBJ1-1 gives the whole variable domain EPEVTQTPSHQVTQMGQEVILRCVPISNHLYFYWYRQILGQKVEFLVSFYNNEISEKSEIFDDQFSVERPDGSNFTLKIRSTKLEDSAMYFCASSEVGQPFTEAFFGQGTRLTVV.

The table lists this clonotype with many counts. CDR3 nucleotides: TGTGCCAGCAGTGGAAACTATGGCTACACCTTC. Amino acid sequence: CASSGNYGYTF. The chain joins TRBV28 to TRBJ1-2; no clear D gene. CDR1 is MDHEN, CDR2 SYDVKM, per germline. This CDR3 has 11 amino acids. The V end lost 5 bases, the J end lost 2 bases, and 3 bases lay between the germline ends.

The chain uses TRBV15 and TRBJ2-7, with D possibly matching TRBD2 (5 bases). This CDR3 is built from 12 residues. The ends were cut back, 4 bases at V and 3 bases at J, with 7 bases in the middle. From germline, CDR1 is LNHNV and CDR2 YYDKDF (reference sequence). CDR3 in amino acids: CATSTGVYEQYF. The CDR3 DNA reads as TGTGCCACCAGCACCGGGGTCTACGAGCAGTACTTC. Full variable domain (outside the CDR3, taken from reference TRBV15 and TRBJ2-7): DAMVIQNPRYQVTQFGKPVTLSCSQTLNHNVMYWYQQKSSQAPKLLFHYYDKDFNNEADTPDNFQSRRPNTSFCFLDIRSPGLGDTAMYLCATSTGVYEQYFGPGTRLTVT.

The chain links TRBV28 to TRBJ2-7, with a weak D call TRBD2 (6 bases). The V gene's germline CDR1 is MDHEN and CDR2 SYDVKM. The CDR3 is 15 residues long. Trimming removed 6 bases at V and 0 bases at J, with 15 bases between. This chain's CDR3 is CASSPGTPHSYEQYF. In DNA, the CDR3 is TGTGCCAGCAGCCCCGGGACTCCACACTCCTACGAGCAGTACTTC.

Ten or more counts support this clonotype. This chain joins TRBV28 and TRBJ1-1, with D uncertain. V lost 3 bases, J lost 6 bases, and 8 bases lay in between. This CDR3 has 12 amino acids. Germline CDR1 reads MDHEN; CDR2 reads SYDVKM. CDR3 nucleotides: TGTGCCAGCAGTTTGAGGTCTGCTGAAGCTTTCTTT. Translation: CASSLRSAEAFF.

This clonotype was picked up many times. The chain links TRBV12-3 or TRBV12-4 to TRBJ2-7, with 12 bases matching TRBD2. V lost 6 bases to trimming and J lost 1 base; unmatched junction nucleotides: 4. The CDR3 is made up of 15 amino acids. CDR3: CASRLGTSGSYEQYF. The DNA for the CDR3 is TGTGCCAGCAGACTCGGGACTAGCGGGTCCTACGAGCAGTACTTC.

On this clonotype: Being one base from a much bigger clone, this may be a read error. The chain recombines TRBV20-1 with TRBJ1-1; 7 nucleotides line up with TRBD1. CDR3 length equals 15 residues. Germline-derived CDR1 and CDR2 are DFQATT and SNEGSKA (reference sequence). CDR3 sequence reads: CSAREGGDSNTEACF. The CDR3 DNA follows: TGCAGTGCTAGAGAGGGGGGGGACAGCAACACTGAAGCTTGCTTT.

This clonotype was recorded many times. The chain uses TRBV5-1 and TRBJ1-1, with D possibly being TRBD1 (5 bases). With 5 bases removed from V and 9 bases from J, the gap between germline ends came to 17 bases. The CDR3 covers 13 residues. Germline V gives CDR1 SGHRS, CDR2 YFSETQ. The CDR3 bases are TGCGCCAGCAGGAAGGACAAGAACACAAAAGCTTTCTTT. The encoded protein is CASRKDKNTKAFF.

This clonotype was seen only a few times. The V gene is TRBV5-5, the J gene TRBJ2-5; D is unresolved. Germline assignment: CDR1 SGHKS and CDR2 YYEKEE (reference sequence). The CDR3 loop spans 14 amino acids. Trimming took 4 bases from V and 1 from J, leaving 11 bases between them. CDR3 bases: TGTGCCAGCAGCACCGCCCAACTCCAAGAGACCCAGTACTTC. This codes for CASSTAQLQETQYF. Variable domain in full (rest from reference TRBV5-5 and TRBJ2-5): DAGVTQSPTHLIKTRGQQVTLRCSPISGHKSVSWYQQVLGQGPQFIFQYYEKEERGRGNFPDRFSARQFPNYSSELNVNALLLGDSALYLCASSTAQLQETQYFGPGTRLLVL.

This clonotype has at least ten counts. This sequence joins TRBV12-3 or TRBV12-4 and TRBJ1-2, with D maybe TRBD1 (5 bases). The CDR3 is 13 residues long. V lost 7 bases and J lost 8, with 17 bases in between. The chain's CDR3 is CASITGGGDGYTF. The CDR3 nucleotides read TGTGCCAGCATCACAGGAGGTGGTGACGGCTACACCTTC.

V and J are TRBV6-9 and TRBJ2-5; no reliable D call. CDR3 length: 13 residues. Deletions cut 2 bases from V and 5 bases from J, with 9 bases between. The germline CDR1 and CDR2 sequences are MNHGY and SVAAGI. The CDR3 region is CASSYGLDETQYF. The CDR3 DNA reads TGTGCCAGCAGTTATGGGTTAGATGAGACCCAGTACTTC.

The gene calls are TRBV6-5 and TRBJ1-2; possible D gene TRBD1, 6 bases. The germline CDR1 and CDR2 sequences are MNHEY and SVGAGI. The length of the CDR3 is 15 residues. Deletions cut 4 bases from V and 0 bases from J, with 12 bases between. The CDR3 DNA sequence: TGTGCCAGCAGTTTCCGGACAGCCACTAACTATGGCTACACCTTC. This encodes CASSFRTATNYGYTF.

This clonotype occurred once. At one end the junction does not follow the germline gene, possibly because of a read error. CDR3 DNA sequence: TGCGCCAGCAGTTTAGATAATCAGCCCGGATCCTACGAGCAGTACTTC. This translates into CASSLDNQPGSYEQYF. The chain carries TRBV28 and TRBJ2-7, with no clear D. Per the germline V gene, CDR1 is MDHEN and CDR2 is SYDVKM. The CDR3 covers 16 residues. The whole variable domain, remainder taken from reference TRBV28 and TRBJ2-7, is DVKVTQSSRYLVKRTGEKVFLECVQDMDHENMFWYRQDPGLGLRLIYFSYDVKMKEKGDIPEGYSVSREKKERFSLILESASTNQTSMYLCASSLDNQPGSYEQYFGPGTRLTVT.

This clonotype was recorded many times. CDR3 region: CASRPRGGGQPQHF. CDR3 DNA: TGTGCCAGCAGGCCTCGCGGGGGGGGCCAGCCCCAGCATTTT. This rearrangement joins TRBV6-1 to TRBJ1-5; D might be TRBD1 (6 bases). Germline CDR1 and CDR2: MNHNS and SASEGT. Trimming cost V 6 bases and J 7 bases, with 16 bases left between them. This CDR3 is built from 14 residues.

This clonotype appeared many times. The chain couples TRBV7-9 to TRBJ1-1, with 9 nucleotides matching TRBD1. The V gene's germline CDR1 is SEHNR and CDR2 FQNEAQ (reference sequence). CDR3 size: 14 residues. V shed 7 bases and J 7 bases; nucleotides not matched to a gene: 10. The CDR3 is CASTKGTGWIEAFF. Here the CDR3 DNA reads TGTGCCAGCACCAAGGGGACAGGGTGGATTGAAGCTTTCTTT.

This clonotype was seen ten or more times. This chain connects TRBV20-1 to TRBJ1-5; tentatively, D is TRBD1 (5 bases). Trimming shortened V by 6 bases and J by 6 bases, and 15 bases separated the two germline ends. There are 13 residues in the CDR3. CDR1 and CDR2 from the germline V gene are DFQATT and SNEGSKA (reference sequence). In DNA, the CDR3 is TGCAGTGCGGGACGGGTTGTAGGTCAGCCCCAGCATTTT. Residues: CSAGRVVGQPQHF.

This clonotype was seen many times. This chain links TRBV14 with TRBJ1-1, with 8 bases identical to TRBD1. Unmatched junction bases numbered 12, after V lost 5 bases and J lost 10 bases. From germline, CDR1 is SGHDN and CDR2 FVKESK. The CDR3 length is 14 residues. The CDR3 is CASSESPGQAGAFF. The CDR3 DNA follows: TGTGCCAGCAGCGAGTCACCGGGACAGGCAGGAGCTTTCTTT. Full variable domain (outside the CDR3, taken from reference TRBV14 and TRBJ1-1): EAGVTQFPSHSVIEKGQTVTLRCDPISGHDNLYWYRRVMGKEIKFLLHFVKESKQDESGMPNNRFLAERTGGTYSTLKVQPAELEDSGVYFCASSESPGQAGAFFGQGTRLTVV.

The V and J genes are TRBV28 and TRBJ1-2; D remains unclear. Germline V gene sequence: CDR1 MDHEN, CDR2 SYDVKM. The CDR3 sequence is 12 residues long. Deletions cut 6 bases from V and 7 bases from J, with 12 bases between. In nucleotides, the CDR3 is TGTGCCAGCAGGCCAGGCTCCTCTGGCTACACCTTC. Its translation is CASRPGSSGYTF.

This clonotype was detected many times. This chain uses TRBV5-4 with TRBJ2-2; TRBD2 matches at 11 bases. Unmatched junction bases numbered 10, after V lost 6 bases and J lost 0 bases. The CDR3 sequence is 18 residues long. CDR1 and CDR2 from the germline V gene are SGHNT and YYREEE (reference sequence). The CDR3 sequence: CASTSRLAGSPNTGELFF. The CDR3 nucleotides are TGTGCCAGCACCTCCAGACTAGCGGGGAGCCCGAACACCGGGGAGCTGTTTTTT.

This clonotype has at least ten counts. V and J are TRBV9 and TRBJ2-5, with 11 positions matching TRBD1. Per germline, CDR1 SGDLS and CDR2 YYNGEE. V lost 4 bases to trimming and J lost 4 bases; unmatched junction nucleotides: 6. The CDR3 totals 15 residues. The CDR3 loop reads CASSQRTGGAETQYF. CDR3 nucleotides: TGTGCCAGCAGCCAAAGGACAGGGGGCGCAGAGACCCAGTACTTC.

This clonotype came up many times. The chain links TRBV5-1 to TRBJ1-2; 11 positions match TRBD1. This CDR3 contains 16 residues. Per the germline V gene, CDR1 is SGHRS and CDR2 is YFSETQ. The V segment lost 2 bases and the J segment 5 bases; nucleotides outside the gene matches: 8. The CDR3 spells CASSLRRDRGIYGYTF. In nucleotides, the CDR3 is TGCGCCAGCAGCTTACGCCGGGACAGGGGGATTTATGGCTACACCTTC.

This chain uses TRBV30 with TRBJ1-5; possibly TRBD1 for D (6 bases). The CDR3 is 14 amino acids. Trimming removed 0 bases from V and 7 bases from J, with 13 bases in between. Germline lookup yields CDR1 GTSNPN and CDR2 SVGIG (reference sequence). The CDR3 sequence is CAWSVGGQGQPQHF. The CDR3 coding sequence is TGTGCCTGGAGTGTAGGGGGGCAAGGGCAGCCCCAGCATTTT.

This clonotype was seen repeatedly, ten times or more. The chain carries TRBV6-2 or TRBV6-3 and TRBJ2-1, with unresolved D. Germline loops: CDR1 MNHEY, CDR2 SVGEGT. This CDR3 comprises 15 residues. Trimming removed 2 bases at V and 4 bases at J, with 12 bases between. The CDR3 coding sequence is TGTGCCAGCAGTTACAGGATCAGCCCGTACAATGAGCAGTTCTTC. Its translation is CASSYRISPYNEQFF.

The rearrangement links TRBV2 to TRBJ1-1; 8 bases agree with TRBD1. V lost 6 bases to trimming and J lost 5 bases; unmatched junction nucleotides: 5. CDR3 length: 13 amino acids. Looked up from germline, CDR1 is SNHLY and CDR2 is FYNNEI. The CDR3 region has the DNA TGTGCCAGCAGACAGACAGGGGCAACTGAAGCTTTCTTT. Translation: CASRQTGATEAFF.

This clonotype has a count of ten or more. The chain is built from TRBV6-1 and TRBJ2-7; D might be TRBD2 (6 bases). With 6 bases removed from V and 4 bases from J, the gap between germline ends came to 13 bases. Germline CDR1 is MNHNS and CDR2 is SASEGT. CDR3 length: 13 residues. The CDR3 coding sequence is TGTGCCAGCAGACTCTCAGCGGGTTACGAGCAGTACTTC. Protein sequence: CASRLSAGYEQYF.

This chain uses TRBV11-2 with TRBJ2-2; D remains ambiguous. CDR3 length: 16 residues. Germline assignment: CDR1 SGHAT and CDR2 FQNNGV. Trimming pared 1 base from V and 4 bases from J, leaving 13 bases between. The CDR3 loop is CASSLGHRRSTGELFF. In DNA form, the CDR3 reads TGTGCCAGCAGCTTAGGACACCGACGAAGCACCGGGGAGCTGTTTTTT.

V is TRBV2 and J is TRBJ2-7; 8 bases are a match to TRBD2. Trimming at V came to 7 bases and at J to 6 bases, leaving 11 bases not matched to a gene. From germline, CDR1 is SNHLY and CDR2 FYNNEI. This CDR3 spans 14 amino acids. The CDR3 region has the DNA TGTGCCAGCACGGCCAGCGGGAGATTCTGCGAGCAGTACTTC. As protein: CASTASGRFCEQYF.

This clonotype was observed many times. CDR3 region: CASSLNAYTEAFF. The CDR3 coding sequence is TGTGCCAGCAGCCTAAACGCCTACACTGAAGCTTTCTTT. This chain links TRBV7-9 with TRBJ1-1; D not resolved. V lost 5 bases to trimming and J lost 3 bases, with 10 bases between them. The CDR3 totals 13 residues. Per germline, CDR1 SEHNR and CDR2 FQNEAQ (reference sequence). The whole variable domain, remainder taken from reference TRBV7-9 and TRBJ1-1, is DTGVSQNPRHKITKRGQNVTFRCDPISEHNRLYWYRQTLGQGPEFLTYFQNEAQLEKSRLLSDRFSAERPKGSFSTLEIQRTEQGDSAMYLCASSLNAYTEAFFGQGTRLTVV.

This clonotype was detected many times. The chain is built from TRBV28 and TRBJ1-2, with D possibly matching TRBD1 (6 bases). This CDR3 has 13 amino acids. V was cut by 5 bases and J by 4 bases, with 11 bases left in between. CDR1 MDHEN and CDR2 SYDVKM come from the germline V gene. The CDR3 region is CASSHREPYGYTF. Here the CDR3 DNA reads TGTGCCAGCAGTCACAGGGAGCCCTATGGCTACACCTTC.

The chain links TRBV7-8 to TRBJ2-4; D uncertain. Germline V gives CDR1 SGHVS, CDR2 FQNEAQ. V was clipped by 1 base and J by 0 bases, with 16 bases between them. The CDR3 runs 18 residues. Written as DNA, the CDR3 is TGTGCCAGCAGCTTAGGGTCCAGGTTTGGTCTAGCCAAAAACATTCAGTACTTC. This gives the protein CASSLGSRFGLAKNIQYF.